This TCR beta chain appears in the sequencing data of a study of technical replicates of blood from several donors. Measured with immunoSEQ multiplex PCR; TCRdb has only the in-frame clones, and not every one. The sample holds around 75,000 clones, approximately 90% seen once. V gave up 2 bases and J gave up 6 bases; unmatched junction bases: 2. CDR1 and CDR2 (germline): LGHNT, FRNRAP. The CDR3 has 14 amino acids. Material: T cells isolated from PBMCs. The source of this sequence is a human donor in good health. The chain combines TRBV12-5 with TRBJ2-3, with TRBD2 identical over 10 bases. The CDR3 coding sequence is TGTGCTAGTGGTTTGACTAGCGGGAACGATACGCAGTATTTT. This translates into CASGLTSGNDTQYF.